Described below is a single T cell receptor (beta chain) sequence and its context. The CDR3 has 13 residues. Trimming stripped 0 bases from V and 8 bases from J, with 11 bases between. Looked up from germline, CDR1 is SGHRS and CDR2 is YFSETQ. This sample was taken from a study of control samples from healthy donors and cancer patients. TCRdb keeps only in-frame clones here, not all; method: immunoSEQ multiplex PCR. The sample contains 100,000 to 150,000 clones, around 86% of which appear only once. J is TRBJ1-2 and V is TRBV5-1; D is unclear. This clonotype originated in a man in his forties in good health. Material for sequencing was blood. Here the CDR3 reads CASSLERMGGYTF. The CDR3 bases are TGCGCCAGCAGCTTGGAAAGAATGGGAGGCTACACCTTC.